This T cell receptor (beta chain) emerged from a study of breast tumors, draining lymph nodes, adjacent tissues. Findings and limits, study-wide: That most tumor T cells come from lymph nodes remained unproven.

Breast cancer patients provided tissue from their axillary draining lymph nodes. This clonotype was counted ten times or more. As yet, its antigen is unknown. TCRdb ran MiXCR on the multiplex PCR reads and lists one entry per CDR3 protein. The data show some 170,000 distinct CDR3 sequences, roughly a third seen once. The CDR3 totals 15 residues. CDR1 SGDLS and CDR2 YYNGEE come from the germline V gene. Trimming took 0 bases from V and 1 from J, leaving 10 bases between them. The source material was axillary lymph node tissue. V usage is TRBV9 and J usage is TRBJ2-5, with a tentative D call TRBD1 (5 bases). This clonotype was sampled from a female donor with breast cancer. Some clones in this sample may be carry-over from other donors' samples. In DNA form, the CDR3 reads TGTGCCAGCAGCGTAGTAAGGGGTTTCCAAGAGACCCAGTACTTC. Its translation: CASSVVRGFQETQYF.